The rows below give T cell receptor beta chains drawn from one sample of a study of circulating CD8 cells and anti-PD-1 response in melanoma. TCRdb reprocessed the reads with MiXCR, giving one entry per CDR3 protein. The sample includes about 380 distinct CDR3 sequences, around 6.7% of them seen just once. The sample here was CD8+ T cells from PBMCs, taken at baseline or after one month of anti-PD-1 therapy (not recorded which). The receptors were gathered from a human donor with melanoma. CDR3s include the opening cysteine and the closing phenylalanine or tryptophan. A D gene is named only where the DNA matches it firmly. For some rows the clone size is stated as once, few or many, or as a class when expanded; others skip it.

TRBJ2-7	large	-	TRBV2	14	CASSSSAASYEQYF	TGTGCCAGCAGCTCTAGCGCCGCGTCCTACGAGCAGTACTTC
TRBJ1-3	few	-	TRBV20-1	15	CSARDRDRSGNTIYF	TGCAGTGCTAGAGATCGGGACCGCTCTGGAAACACCATATATTTT
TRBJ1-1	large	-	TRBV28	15	CASSLSAESNTEAFF	TGTGCCAGCAGTTTATCGGCAGAGTCGAACACTGAAGCTTTCTTT
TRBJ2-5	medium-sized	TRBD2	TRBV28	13	CASSFGTGGLQYF	TGTGCCAGCAGTTTTGGGACGGGAGGGCTCCAGTACTTC
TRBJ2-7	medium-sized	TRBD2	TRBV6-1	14	CASSEGAGGYEQYF	TGTGCCAGCAGTGAAGGAGCGGGGGGCTACGAGCAGTACTTC
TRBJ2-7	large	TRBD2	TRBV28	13	CASKLAGTYEQYF	TGTGCCAGCAAACTAGCGGGGACCTACGAGCAGTACTTC
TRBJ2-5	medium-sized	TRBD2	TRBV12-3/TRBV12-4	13	CASRRTREETQYF	TGTGCCAGCAGACGGACTAGAGAGGAGACCCAGTACTTC
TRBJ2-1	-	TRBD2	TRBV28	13	CASSLPSGSPGGF	TGTGCCAGCAGTTTACCTAGCGGGAGCCCCGGGGGCTTC
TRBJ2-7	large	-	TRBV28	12	CASSTGYHEQYF	TGTGCCAGCAGTACAGGGTACCACGAGCAGTACTTC
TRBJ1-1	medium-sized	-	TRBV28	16	CATSRTVHFQNTEAFF	TGTGCCACCTCCCGGACAGTCCACTTCCAGAACACTGAAGCTTTCTTT
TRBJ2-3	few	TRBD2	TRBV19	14	CASSISGAPDTQYF	TGTGCCAGTAGTATAAGCGGGGCGCCGGATACGCAGTATTTT
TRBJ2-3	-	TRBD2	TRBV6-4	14	CASSGLAGGDTQYF	TGTGCCAGCTCGGGACTAGCGGGAGGAGATACGCAGTATTTT
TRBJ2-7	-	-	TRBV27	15	CASSLLSGLSYEQYF	TGTGCCAGCAGTTTATTGTCAGGGCTCTCCTACGAGCAGTACTTC
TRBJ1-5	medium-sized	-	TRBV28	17	CASSLDAVPISNQPQHF	TGTGCCAGCAGCCTGGACGCAGTCCCGATTAGCAATCAGCCCCAGCATTTT
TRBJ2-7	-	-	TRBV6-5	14	CASSYGQGGNEQYF	TGTGCCAGCAGTTACGGTCAGGGGGGGAACGAGCAGTACTTC
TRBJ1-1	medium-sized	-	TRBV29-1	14	CSVEDPRLNTEAFF	TGCAGCGTTGAAGATCCCAGGTTGAACACTGAAGCTTTCTTT
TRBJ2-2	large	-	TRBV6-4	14	CASSDGTNTGELFF	TGTGCCAGCAGTGACGGGACAAACACCGGGGAGCTGTTTTTT
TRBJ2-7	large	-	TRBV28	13	CASSLSGAYEQYF	TGTGCCAGCAGTTTGTCAGGGGCTTACGAGCAGTACTTC
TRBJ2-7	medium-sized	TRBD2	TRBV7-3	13	CASKREGNYEQYF	TGTGCCAGTAAGCGGGAGGGAAACTACGAGCAGTACTTC
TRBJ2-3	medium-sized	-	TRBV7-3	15	CASSRLAKGTDTQYF	TGTGCCAGCAGCCGGCTAGCGAAGGGCACAGATACGCAGTATTTT
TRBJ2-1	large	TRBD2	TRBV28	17	CASSTQAGLAGYNEQFF	TGTGCCAGCAGTACCCAGGCGGGACTAGCGGGCTACAATGAGCAGTTCTTC
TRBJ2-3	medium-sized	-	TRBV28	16	CASSPPSGTGTDTQYF	TGTGCCAGCAGTCCCCCCAGCGGTACTGGCACAGATACGCAGTATTTT
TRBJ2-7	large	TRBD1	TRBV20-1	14	CSAAGTGFSYEQYF	TGCAGTGCGGCGGGGACAGGGTTTTCATACGAGCAGTACTTC
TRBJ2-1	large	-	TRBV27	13	CASSPTTAAEQFF	TGTGCCAGCAGTCCCACGACTGCCGCGGAGCAGTTCTTC
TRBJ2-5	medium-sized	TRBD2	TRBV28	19	CASSSSREGDSGLVETQYF	TGTGCCAGCAGTTCCTCGCGGGAGGGCGACTCGGGTTTGGTTGAGACCCAGTACTTC
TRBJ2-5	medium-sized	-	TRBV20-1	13	CSALDDFQETQYF	TGCAGTGCCCTAGACGACTTTCAAGAGACCCAGTACTTC
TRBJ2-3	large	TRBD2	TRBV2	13	CASSLAVTDTQYF	TGTGCCAGCAGCCTAGCGGTAACAGATACGCAGTATTTT
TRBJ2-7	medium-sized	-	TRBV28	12	CASVETGYEQYF	TGTGCCAGCGTGGAGACAGGCTACGAGCAGTACTTC
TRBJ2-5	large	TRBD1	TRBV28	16	CASSPTGGLDQETQYF	TGTGCCAGCAGCCCGACAGGGGGCTTGGACCAAGAGACCCAGTACTTC
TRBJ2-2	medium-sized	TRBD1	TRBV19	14	CASSPDRGAGELFF	TGTGCCAGTAGTCCGGACAGGGGCGCCGGGGAGCTGTTTTTT